The 19 T cell receptor beta chains below were found in one sample sequenced in a study of CD8+ T cells in alopecia areata. Sequencing templates came from extracted RNA that was reverse transcribed into cDNA. Profiling relied on immunoSEQ multiplex PCR, and the TCRdb table lists in-frame clones only, not all of them. The table records approximately 160,000 clones, around three fifths of them present only once. Treatment of the sample: oral pan-JAK inhibitor, 5-10 mg twice daily. The sample here was CD4+ T cells sorted from blood, taken at week 24, from a patient treated with tofacitinib. These receptors were taken from a human donor with alopecia areata.

This sequence joins TRBV7-3 and TRBJ2-2; no clear D gene. Trimming pared 4 bases from V and 4 bases from J, leaving 7 bases between. This CDR3 region has 13 residues. Germline CDR1 is SGHTA and CDR2 is FQGTGA. The CDR3 reads CASSSDPTGELFF. In DNA form, the CDR3 reads TGTGCCAGCAGCTCCGACCCCACCGGGGAGCTGTTTTTT.

This chain uses TRBV29-1 with TRBJ1-3, with D unclear. Germline assignment: CDR1 SQVTM and CDR2 ANQGSEA. V lost 4 bases and J 0 bases, leaving 16 bases between the germline ends. The CDR3 runs to 16 residues. The CDR3 loop is CSVGSAGDTSGNTIYF. The CDR3 DNA is TGCAGCGTTGGTTCTGCCGGGGATACCTCTGGAAACACCATATATTTT.

The genes are TRBV29-1 and TRBJ1-2, with 9 positions matching TRBD1. Looked up from germline, CDR1 is SQVTM and CDR2 is ANQGSEA. Trimming cost V 3 bases and J 4 bases; bases outside gene matches: 9. This CDR3 has 15 residues. The CDR3 reads CSVDSGTGFRYGYTF. The CDR3 DNA sequence: TGCAGCGTTGACTCCGGGACAGGGTTTCGCTATGGCTACACCTTC.

The chain carries TRBV18 and TRBJ1-3; tentatively, D is TRBD1 (6 bases). V was clipped by 3 bases and J by 0 bases, with 9 bases between them. The germline CDR1 and CDR2 sequences are KGHSH and LQKENI. This CDR3 contains 15 residues. CDR3 bases: TGTGCCAGCTCACCGACAGGAGACTCTGGAAACACCATATATTTT. As protein: CASSPTGDSGNTIYF.

The J gene is TRBJ1-2, the V gene TRBV29-1; D perhaps matches TRBD1 (5 bases). Germline-derived CDR1 and CDR2 are SQVTM and ANQGSEA. Deletions cut 4 bases from V and 6 bases from J, with 6 bases between. The CDR3 contains 10 residues. The CDR3: CSVGGDGYTF. As DNA, the CDR3 is TGCAGCGTTGGGGGGGATGGCTACACCTTC.

The chain combines TRBV29-1 with TRBJ1-2, with D maybe TRBD1 (5 bases). There are 13 residues in the CDR3. Germline values: CDR1 SQVTM, CDR2 ANQGSEA. V lost 4 bases to trimming and J lost 4 bases, with 13 bases between them. The CDR3: CSVAGGAVYGYTF. CDR3 nucleotide sequence: TGCAGCGTTGCGGGCGGGGCGGTCTATGGCTACACCTTC.

The chain employs TRBV5-6 and TRBJ2-2, with D unclear. In germline, CDR1 is SGHDT, CDR2 YYEEEE. This CDR3 is 14 amino acids long. V lost 0 bases to trimming and J lost 2 bases, with 5 bases between them. The CDR3 nucleotides are TGTGCCAGCAGCTTGGGACTTAACACCGGGGAGCTGTTTTTT. Amino acids: CASSLGLNTGELFF.

J is TRBJ1-1 and V is TRBV11-3; possibly TRBD1 for D (5 bases). V shed 5 bases and J shed 1 base, with 14 bases lying between them. Germline V CDR1 and CDR2: SGHNT, YENEEA. The CDR3 is 15 amino acids. CDR3 sequence: CASSLTGQWNTEAFF. The CDR3 bases are TGTGCCAGCAGCCTCACAGGACAATGGAACACTGAAGCTTTCTTT. The whole variable domain, filled in from reference TRBV11-3 and TRBJ1-1, reads EAGVVQSPRYKIIEKKQPVAFWCNPISGHNTLYWYLQNLGQGPELLIRYENEEAVDDSQLPKDRFSAERLKGVDSTLKIQPAELGDSAVYLCASSLTGQWNTEAFFGQGTRLTVV.

This chain joins TRBV15 and TRBJ1-5; tentative D call: TRBD1 (6 bases). V was shortened by 0 bases and J by 5 bases, with 14 bases between the two germline ends. Germline V CDR1 and CDR2: LNHNV, YYDKDF (reference sequence). The CDR3 length is 16 residues. The CDR3 DNA reads as TGTGCCACCAGCAGAGACGCCAGGGGTGGGCATCAGCCCCAGCATTTT. Translating it yields CATSRDARGGHQPQHF.

This rearrangement joins TRBV30 to TRBJ1-6, with D unclear. Germline loops: CDR1 GTSNPN, CDR2 SVGIG (reference sequence). The V and J ends lost 4 bases and 6 bases respectively, with 10 bases between them. This CDR3 is 13 amino acids long. The CDR3, as DNA: TGTGCCTGGAAACCAGAGTTTAATTCACCCCTCCACTTT. Protein: CAWKPEFNSPLHF.

V gene TRBV19 combines with J gene TRBJ2-3; 8 positions agree with TRBD2. From germline, CDR1 is LNHDA and CDR2 SQIVND (reference sequence). The CDR3 contains 14 residues. The V and J ends lost 7 bases and 2 bases, in that order; junction bases with no gene match: 5. CDR3 protein: CASKERGLTDTQYF. The CDR3 DNA is TGTGCCAGTAAAGAGCGGGGGCTCACAGATACGCAGTATTTT.

The chain combines TRBV2 with TRBJ2-1; no clear D. The CDR3 has 14 residues. The V end was cut by 6 bases, the J end by 1 base, with 10 bases between. Germline CDR1 SNHLY, CDR2 FYNNEI. The CDR3 region has the DNA TGTGCCAGCAGCCAGAGTAGGTCCTACAATGAGCAGTTCTTC. This encodes CASSQSRSYNEQFF.

Only a few counts were recorded for this clone. This chain joins TRBV7-3 and TRBJ1-6; possible D gene TRBD1, 5 bases. The CDR3 loop spans 15 amino acids. In germline, CDR1 is SGHTA, CDR2 FQGTGA. Trimming stripped 4 bases from V and 8 bases from J, with 15 bases between. In DNA form, the CDR3 reads TGTGCCAGCAGCTCCGCCGGTAGGGGTGATTCACCCCTCCACTTT. This sequence encodes CASSSAGRGDSPLHF.

The genes are TRBV30 and TRBJ1-1; D is uncertain. There are 14 residues in the CDR3. The V gene lost 0 bases and the J gene lost 1 base, with 9 bases spanning the gap. From germline, CDR1 is GTSNPN and CDR2 SVGIG (reference sequence). CDR3 in amino acids: CAWSVGPRNTEAFF. The CDR3 DNA is TGTGCCTGGAGTGTTGGGCCAAGGAACACTGAAGCTTTCTTT.

Comments on this clone: This same CDR3 is encoded by further DNA sequences in the sample. CDR3 nucleotide sequence: TGCAGTGCTAGAGGCGGAGAGACCCAGTACTTC. This encodes CSARGGETQYF. The chain carries TRBV20-1 and TRBJ2-5; D unresolved. Trimming pared 1 base from V and 4 bases from J, leaving 4 bases between. This CDR3 comprises 11 residues. Germline V gene sequence: CDR1 DFQATT, CDR2 SNEGSKA (reference sequence).

CDR3 amino acids: CASSFEGAENTEAFF. CDR3 bases: TGTGCCAGCAGCTTTGAGGGGGCGGAAAACACTGAAGCTTTCTTT. The chain couples TRBV7-7 to TRBJ1-1; 7 bases align to TRBD1. This CDR3 has 15 amino acids. Germline assignment: CDR1 SSHAT and CDR2 FNYEAQ (reference sequence). With 3 bases clipped from V and 2 bases from J, the junction kept 6 bases outside the gene matches.

The chain has TRBV6-5 and TRBJ2-3; unclear D gene. Germline CDR1 reads MNHEY; CDR2 reads SVGAGI. The CDR3 extends over 16 amino acids. The V gene lost 1 base and the J gene lost 4 bases, with 15 bases spanning the gap. CDR3 bases: TGTGCCAGCAGTTACTACCTCGGCGGCGCGGCAGATACGCAGTATTTT. Its translation is CASSYYLGGAADTQYF.

The genes are TRBV2 and TRBJ1-2; 10 bases are shared with TRBD1. Germline CDR1 reads SNHLY; CDR2 reads FYNNEI. J lost 6 bases, V lost 3 bases, and 4 bases had no gene match. The CDR3 has 14 residues. The CDR3 coding sequence is TGTGCCAGCAGTGAGACAGGGGGCTTCGATGGCTACACCTTC. Residues: CASSETGGFDGYTF. Looking up the rest from reference TRBV2 and TRBJ1-2 gives the full variable domain: EPEVTQTPSHQVTQMGQEVILRCVPISNHLYFYWYRQILGQKVEFLVSFYNNEISEKSEIFDDQFSVERPDGSNFTLKIRSTKLEDSAMYFCASSETGGFDGYTFGSGTRLTVV.

The genes are TRBV5-1 and TRBJ2-3; no clear D gene. With 4 bases removed from V and 2 bases from J, the gap between germline ends came to 14 bases. Germline values: CDR1 SGHRS, CDR2 YFSETQ. The CDR3 totals 15 residues. CDR3: CASSLKTTNTDTQYF. The DNA of the CDR3 is TGCGCCAGCAGCCTCAAGACAACTAACACAGATACGCAGTATTTT.